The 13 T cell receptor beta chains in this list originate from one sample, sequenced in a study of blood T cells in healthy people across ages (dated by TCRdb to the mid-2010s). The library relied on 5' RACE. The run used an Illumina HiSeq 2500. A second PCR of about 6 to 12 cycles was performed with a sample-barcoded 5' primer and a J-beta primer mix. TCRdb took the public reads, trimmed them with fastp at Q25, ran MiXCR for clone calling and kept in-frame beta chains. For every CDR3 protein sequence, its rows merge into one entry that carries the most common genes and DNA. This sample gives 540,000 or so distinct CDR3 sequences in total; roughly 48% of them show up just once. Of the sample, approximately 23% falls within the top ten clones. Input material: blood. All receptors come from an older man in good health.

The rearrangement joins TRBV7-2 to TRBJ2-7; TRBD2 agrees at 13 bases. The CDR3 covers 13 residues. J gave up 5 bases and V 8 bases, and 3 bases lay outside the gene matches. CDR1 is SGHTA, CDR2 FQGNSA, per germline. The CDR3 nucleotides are TGTGCCAGCGTACTAGCGGGAGGGGACGAGCAGTACTTC. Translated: CASVLAGGDEQYF. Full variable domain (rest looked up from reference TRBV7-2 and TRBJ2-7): GAGVSQSPSNKVTEKGKDVELRCDPISGHTALYWYRQSLGQGLEFLIYFQGNSAPDKSGLPSDRFSAERTGGSVSTLTIQRTQQEDSAVYLCASVLAGGDEQYFGPGTRLTVT.

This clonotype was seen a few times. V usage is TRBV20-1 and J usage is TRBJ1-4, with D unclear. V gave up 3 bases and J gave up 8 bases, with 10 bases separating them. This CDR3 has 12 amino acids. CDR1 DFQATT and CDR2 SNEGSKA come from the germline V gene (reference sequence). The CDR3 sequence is CSASAVGEKLFF. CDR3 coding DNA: TGCAGTGCTAGCGCGGTGGGGGAAAAACTGTTTTTT.

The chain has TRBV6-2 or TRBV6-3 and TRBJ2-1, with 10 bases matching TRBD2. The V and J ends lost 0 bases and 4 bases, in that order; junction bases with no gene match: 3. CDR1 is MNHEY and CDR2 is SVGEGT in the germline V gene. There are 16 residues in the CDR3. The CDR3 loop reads CASSYSLAGDYNEQFF. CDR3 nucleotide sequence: TGTGCCAGCAGTTACTCGCTAGCGGGGGATTACAATGAGCAGTTCTTC.

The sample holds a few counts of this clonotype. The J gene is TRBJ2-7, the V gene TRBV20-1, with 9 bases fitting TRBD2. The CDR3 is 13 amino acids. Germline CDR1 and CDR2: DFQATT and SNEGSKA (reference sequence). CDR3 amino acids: CSPRVRGGYEQYF. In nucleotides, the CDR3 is TGCAGCCCCCGGGTGCGGGGGGGTTACGAGCAGTACTTC.

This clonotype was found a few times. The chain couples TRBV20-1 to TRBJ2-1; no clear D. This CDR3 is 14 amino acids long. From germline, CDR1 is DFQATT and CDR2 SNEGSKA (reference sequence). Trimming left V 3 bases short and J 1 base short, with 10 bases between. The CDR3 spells CSASWVSSYNEQFF. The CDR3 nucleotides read TGCAGTGCTAGCTGGGTTTCTTCCTACAATGAGCAGTTCTTC.

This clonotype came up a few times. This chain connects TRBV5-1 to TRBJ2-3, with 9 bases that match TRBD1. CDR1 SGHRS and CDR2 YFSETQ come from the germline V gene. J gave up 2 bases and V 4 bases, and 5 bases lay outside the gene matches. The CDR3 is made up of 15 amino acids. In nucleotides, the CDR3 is TGCGCCAGCAGCCAGGACAGGGGCCTCACAGATACGCAGTATTTT. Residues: CASSQDRGLTDTQYF.

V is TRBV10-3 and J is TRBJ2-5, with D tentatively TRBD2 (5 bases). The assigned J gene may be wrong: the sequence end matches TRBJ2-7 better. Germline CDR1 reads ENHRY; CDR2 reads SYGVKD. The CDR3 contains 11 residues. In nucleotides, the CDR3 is TGTGCCATCAGTGTCGCGGGCGAGCAGTACTTC. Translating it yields CAISVAGEQYF.

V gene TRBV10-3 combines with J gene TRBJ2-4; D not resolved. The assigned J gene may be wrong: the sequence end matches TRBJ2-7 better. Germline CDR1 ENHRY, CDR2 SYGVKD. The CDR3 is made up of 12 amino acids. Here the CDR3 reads CAISERDYEQYF. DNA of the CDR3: TGTGCCATCAGTGAGCGAGATTACGAGCAGTACTTC.

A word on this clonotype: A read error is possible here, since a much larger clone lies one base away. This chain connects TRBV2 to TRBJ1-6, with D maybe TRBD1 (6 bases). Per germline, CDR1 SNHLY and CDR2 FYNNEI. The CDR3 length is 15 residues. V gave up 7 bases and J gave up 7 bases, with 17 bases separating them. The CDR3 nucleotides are TGTGCCAGCATGCCGGGACACGGATTAAATTCACCCCTCCACTTT. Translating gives CASMPGHGLNSPLHF. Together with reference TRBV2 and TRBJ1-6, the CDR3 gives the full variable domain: EPEVTQTPSHQVTQMGQEVILRCVPISNHLYFYWYRQILGQKVEFLVSFYNNEISEKSEIFDDQFSVERPDGSNFTLKIRSTKLEDSAMYFCASMPGHGLNSPLHFGNGTRLTVT.

CDR3 sequence: CASGYWDTQYF. CDR3 nucleotide sequence: TGTGCCAGCGGGTATTGGGATACGCAGTATTTT. V gene TRBV25-1 combines with J gene TRBJ2-3; D is ambiguous. CDR3 length equals 11 residues. Trimming left V 8 bases short and J 6 bases short, with 9 bases between. Germline values: CDR1 MGHDK, CDR2 SYGVNS.

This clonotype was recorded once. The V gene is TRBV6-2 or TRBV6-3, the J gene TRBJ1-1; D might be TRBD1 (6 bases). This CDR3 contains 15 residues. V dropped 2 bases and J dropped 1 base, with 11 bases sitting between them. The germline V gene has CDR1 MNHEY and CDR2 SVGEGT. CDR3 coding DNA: TGTGCCAGCAGTTACCGGGACACAAGGAACACTGAAGCTTTCTTT. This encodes CASSYRDTRNTEAFF.

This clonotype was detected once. The CDR3 DNA follows: TGTGCCAGCAGACATCAGGGGTGGACTGAAGCTTTCTTT. Amino acid sequence: CASRHQGWTEAFF. V gene TRBV28 combines with J gene TRBJ1-1; possibly TRBD1 for D (6 bases). The V gene lost 6 bases and the J gene lost 5 bases, with 13 bases spanning the gap. Germline values: CDR1 MDHEN, CDR2 SYDVKM. This CDR3 has 13 residues.

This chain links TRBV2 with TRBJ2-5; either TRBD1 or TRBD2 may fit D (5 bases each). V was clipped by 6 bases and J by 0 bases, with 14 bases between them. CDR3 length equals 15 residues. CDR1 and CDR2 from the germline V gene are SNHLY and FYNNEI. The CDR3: CASRVNWGHQETQYF. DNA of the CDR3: TGTGCCAGCAGAGTAAACTGGGGACACCAAGAGACCCAGTACTTC.